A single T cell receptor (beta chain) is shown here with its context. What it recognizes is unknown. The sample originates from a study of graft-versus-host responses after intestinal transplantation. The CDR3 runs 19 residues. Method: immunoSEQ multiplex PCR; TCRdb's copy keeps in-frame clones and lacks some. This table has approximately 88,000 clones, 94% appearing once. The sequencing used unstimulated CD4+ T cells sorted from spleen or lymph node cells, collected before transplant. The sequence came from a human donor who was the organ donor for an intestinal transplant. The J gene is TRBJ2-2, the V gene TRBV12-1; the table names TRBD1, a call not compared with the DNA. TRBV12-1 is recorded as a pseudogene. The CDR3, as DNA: TGTGCCAGCAGGGATCGAAGGGAGATGGGACAGCCGAACACCGGGGAGCTGTTTTTT. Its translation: CASRDRREMGQPNTGELFF.